The source of this T cell receptor beta chain is a study of a mutant IDH1 vaccine in newly diagnosed glioma. TCRdb keeps only in-frame clones here, not all; method: immunoSEQ multiplex PCR. The repertoire holds tens of thousands of clones, with roughly 77% as singletons. This clone has a single count. Its specificity is unknown. The CDR3 runs to 17 residues. Time point here: week 23, last vaccination. Doses consisted of 300 ug of mutant IDH1 20-mer peptide each, paired with topical imiquimod. Study outcomes and limitations: Among top peripheral T cell clonotypes, changes seemed unrelated to pseudoprogression.

The specimen was PBMCs, collected from a glioma patient whose treatment included an IDH1 peptide vaccine. This chain connects TRBV21-1 to TRBJ1-2. TRBV21-1 is a known pseudogene. The TCR sequence derives from a woman between 35 and 50 years old with glioma. Some clones in this sample may be carry-over from other donors' samples. This chain's CDR3 is CASSSLEGRPTIYGYTF. In nucleotides, the CDR3 is TGTGCCAGCAGCTCCTTGGAGGGCCGACCGACCATCTATGGCTACACCTTC.